The sequence of this T cell receptor beta chain was determined in a study of shared clonotypes between healthy human individuals. General study results and limits: Non-shared clonotypes had lower generation probabilities than clonotypes shared by all four sorted-subset donors. In several donors, approximately 5% of naive CD4 clonotypes appeared in common.

The study drew all its donors from Caucasian adults living in Nashville, Tennessee. Using about 190 ng DNA, around 30,000 T cell genomes, the sorted-subset replicate PCRs were run. Here immunoSEQ multiplex PCR was the method, and the copy in TCRdb shows in-frame clones only, minus some. This sample has 2 million to 2.5 million clones; 80% to 95% occur once, and the top ten carry around 0.35%. Trimming removed 5 bases from V and 8 bases from J, with 9 bases in between. The V gene's germline CDR1 is MDHEN and CDR2 SYDVKM. The CDR3 has 12 residues. Worth noting for this clone: Its specificity is not known.

Sequencing used naive CD4+ T cells from PBMCs. Indicated subset: CD45RA+ positively selected. The chain couples TRBV28 to TRBJ1-4; D ambiguous. The TCR originated in a man aged 18-30 years in good health. Some clones in this sample may be carry-over from other donors' samples. The CDR3 DNA reads TGTGCCAGCAGTCCTTACAGCGAAAAACTGTTTTTT. It codes for CASSPYSEKLFF.